This T cell receptor beta chain was captured in a study of graft-versus-host responses after intestinal transplantation listed by TCRdb under 2021. With respect to the entire study: The transplants that recipients got were multivisceral, liver-intestinal, or isolated intestinal. To identify alloreactive clones, pre-transplant mixed lymphocyte reaction products were sequenced and compared with unstimulated pre-transplant donor and recipient T cells. Samples from three later patients were sequenced in-house on an Illumina MiSeq with MiXCR processing rather than by the commercial service. A cohort of around 25 intestinal transplant recipients, including one retransplant, was enrolled, and a few patients lacking pretransplant specimens were excluded. Every recipient was given anti-thymocyte globulin induction, followed by roughly 3 years of maintenance tacrolimus and steroids. Graft-versus-host and host-versus-graft alloreactive T cell clones were tracked in the graft, circulation and bone marrow after intestinal transplantation using bulk TCR-beta CDR3 sequencing. Donor T cell macrochimerism was defined as a peak of at least 4% donor T cells among recipient peripheral blood mononuclear cells. Study-wide findings and limitations: GvH clones were found in recipient bone marrow, and some of the GvH clones appeared earlier in ileal mucosa or blood, which is consistent with an intestinal mucosal origin. Early after transplant, peak levels of circulating GvH clones were found to be associated with declines in HvG clones. High GvH to HvG T cell clonal ratios were observed in the allografts of patients with donor T cell macrochimerism. Conclusions were limited by the relatively low number and heterogeneity of intestinal transplant patients.

The CDR3 goes from the cysteine to the phenylalanine over 14 residues. The sequence is cut down to CDR3 DNA, 42 bases in frame from base 1. Via the germline V gene, CDR1 is KGHSH and CDR2 LQKENI. This clone appeared a single time. Its specific antigen is unknown. There are no base qualities to consult, and no much larger clone falls within one base. Reading the label with the study, this specimen's time point is: cells obtained before transplantation from donor or recipient. CD3+CD4+ and CD3+CD8+ populations were FACS-sorted from unstimulated pre-transplant donor and recipient cells taken from spleen or lymph nodes. Library method: the immunoSEQ multiplex PCR assay. For most patients, genomic DNA was isolated using the Qiagen DNeasy Blood and Tissue Kit and was shipped frozen to Adaptive Biotechnologies for TCR sequencing. For most patients, genomic DNA was subjected to high-throughput TCR-beta CDR3 sequencing by Adaptive Biotechnologies. The authors processed their data as follows. Adaptive's ImmunoSEQ software supplied the TCR sequencing data for 15 to 20 patients, while MiXCR and VDJtools were used to process a few other patients. CD4 versus CD8 sorting errors were corrected by removing sequences found in both subsets at a frequency ratio below 5:1. Because the origin of CDR3 nucleotide sequences shared between donor and recipient could not be assigned, those sequences were removed. At least 2-fold expansion over unstimulated cells and a minimum CFSE-low frequency of 0.002% (template counts) or 0.001% (read counts) were required for clones to be classified as alloreactive. A clone was considered mappable if detected in the sequenced pre-transplant spleen, lymph node, or MLR CFSE-low populations of the donor or recipient. The cumulative frequency of alloreactive clones was calculated as a percentage of all sequences, weighted by copy number. TCRdb limited this immuneACCESS table to in-frame rearrangements with V and J called. A share of clones is missing; checked studies link under half to unresolved V genes, and the rest is unexplained. V and J calls and clone size come straight from that table; D and trimming were deduced from the DNA. Within this sample are about 71,000 clones, with less than 95% of them counted one time only. Of the sample, 1.3% falls within the top ten clones.

The source was unstimulated CD8+ T cells sorted from spleen or lymph node cells, collected before intestinal transplant. The sequence joins TRBV18 to TRBJ2-5; 9 central bases correspond to TRBD1. The DNA matches TRBJ2-7 better at its end, which makes the J call doubtful. The TCR comes from a human donor who received an intestinal transplant. The DNA reads as follows: TGTGCCAGCTCACCCGGGACAGGGTGGTACGAGCAGTACTTC. It translates as CASSPGTGWYEQYF.